The 24 T cell receptor beta chains reported below all come from one sample, sequenced in a study of T cell responses to AZD1222 COVID-19 vaccine (dated by TCRdb to the early 2020s). Libraries were prepared through the immunoSEQ multiplex PCR assay. This immuneACCESS table, as held by TCRdb, lists in-frame sequences with V and J called but not all clones. Of the missing ones, under half trace to an unresolved V gene in checked studies; the others have no known cause. This sample gives tens of thousands of clones in total; almost 90% of them show up just once. Together, the top ten hold around 8% of the sample. The time point label for this specimen denotes: baseline before first vaccination. The sample in question was peripheral blood, obtained on day 0 of AZD1222 vaccination. The receptor set was obtained from an adult in good health.

The chain links TRBV20-1 to TRBJ1-1; D is unclear. The CDR3 consists of 11 residues. Germline values: CDR1 DFQATT, CDR2 SNEGSKA (reference sequence). With 4 bases removed from V and 1 base from J, the gap between germline ends came to 4 bases. The CDR3 nucleotides read TGCAGTGCTAAAGCGAACACTGAAGCTTTCTTT. It yields the protein CSAKANTEAFF.

The chain carries TRBV7-9 and TRBJ1-1; TRBD1 might be the D (6 bases). This CDR3 region has 14 residues. The ends were cut back, 6 bases at V and 1 base at J, with 12 bases in the middle. From germline, CDR1 is SEHNR and CDR2 FQNEAQ (reference sequence). The CDR3 spells CASRSRGANTEAFF. The CDR3 bases are TGTGCCAGCAGATCCCGGGGGGCGAACACTGAAGCTTTCTTT.

The chain carries TRBV6-2 or TRBV6-3 and TRBJ2-2, with 7 nucleotides matching TRBD1. The CDR3 is 15 residues long. Looked up from germline, CDR1 is MNHEY and CDR2 is SVGEGT. The V and J ends lost 4 bases and 4 bases, in that order; junction bases with no gene match: 6. The CDR3 sequence is CASSLMSGGTGELFF. The CDR3 region has the DNA TGTGCCAGCAGTTTAATGTCAGGGGGCACCGGGGAGCTGTTTTTT.

J is TRBJ2-1 and V is TRBV28, with D perhaps being TRBD1 or TRBD2 (5 bases each). The CDR3 is 16 residues long. The germline V gene encodes CDR1 MDHEN and CDR2 SYDVKM. V was cut by 8 bases and J by 0 bases, with 17 bases left in between. CDR3: CASVMGLAGSYNEQFF. The CDR3 DNA follows: TGTGCCAGCGTCATGGGGCTAGCAGGCTCCTACAATGAGCAGTTCTTC.

The J gene is TRBJ2-7, the V gene TRBV11-2; D is undetermined. CDR3 size: 15 residues. Germline values: CDR1 SGHAT, CDR2 FQNNGV. The V end lost 5 bases, the J end lost 5 bases, and 19 bases lay between the germline ends. Here the CDR3 reads CASSPNRVSADEQYF. As DNA, the CDR3 is TGTGCCAGCAGCCCAAATAGGGTCTCCGCCGACGAGCAGTACTTC. Using reference TRBV11-2 and TRBJ2-7 for the parts outside the CDR3, the full variable domain is EAGVAQSPRYKIIEKRQSVAFWCNPISGHATLYWYQQILGQGPKLLIQFQNNGVVDDSQLPKDRFSAERLKGVDSTLKIQPAKLEDSAVYLCASSPNRVSADEQYFGPGTRLTVT.

The chain combines TRBV7-8 with TRBJ2-1, with D uncertain. Germline V gene lookup returns CDR1 SGHVS and CDR2 FQNEAQ. The CDR3 is 13 residues long. V lost 3 bases and J lost 5, with 8 bases in between. CDR3 sequence reads: CASSLGWNNEQFF. The CDR3 nucleotides are TGTGCCAGCAGCTTGGGCTGGAACAATGAGCAGTTCTTC. The full variable domain, completed using reference TRBV7-8 and TRBJ2-1, is GAGVSQSPRYKVAKRGQDVALRCDPISGHVSLFWYQQALGQGPEFLTYFQNEAQLDKSGLPSDRFFAERPEGSVSTLKIQRTQQEDSAVYLCASSLGWNNEQFFGPGTRLTVL.

The chain carries TRBV5-1 and TRBJ1-1, with no clear D. The length of the CDR3 is 15 residues. Trimming took 1 base from V and 7 from J, leaving 17 bases between them. Germline values: CDR1 SGHRS, CDR2 YFSETQ. The CDR3 bases are TGCGCCAGCAGCTTGTCCCCTTCCGGGAGGGTTGAAGCTTTCTTT. Protein: CASSLSPSGRVEAFF.

The chain uses TRBV3-1 (or the pseudogene TRBV3-2) and TRBJ1-6; D gene ambiguous. The CDR3 is 16 residues long. V was clipped by 0 bases and J by 10 bases, with 16 bases between them. Germline V gives CDR1 LGHDT, CDR2 YNNKEL (reference sequence). CDR3 loop: CASSQDRRAPDSPLHF. CDR3 bases: TGTGCCAGCAGCCAAGATCGGAGGGCGCCTGACTCACCCCTCCACTTT.

The chain recombines TRBV10-2 with TRBJ2-7; 10 bases match TRBD2. V was clipped by 3 bases and J by 5 bases; unmatched bases: 10. The CDR3 runs to 16 residues. Looked up from germline, CDR1 is WSHSY and CDR2 is SAAADI. The CDR3 loop reads CASSDPSSGSWNEQYF. As DNA, the CDR3 is TGCGCCAGCAGTGACCCTTCTAGCGGGAGTTGGAACGAGCAGTACTTC.

The chain joins TRBV7-8 to TRBJ1-2; 7 positions match TRBD1. V shed 5 bases, J shed 7 bases, and the junction held 10 bases outside the gene matches. Germline CDR1 is SGHVS and CDR2 is FQNEAQ. This CDR3 spans 14 amino acids. The CDR3 sequence: CASSTRGSEAGYTF. CDR3 sequence (DNA): TGTGCCAGCAGCACCAGGGGGTCGGAAGCTGGCTACACCTTC.

The chain couples TRBV7-9 to TRBJ2-1; perhaps TRBD2 as D (6 bases). The germline CDR1 and CDR2 sequences are SEHNR and FQNEAQ (reference sequence). The V gene lost 4 bases and the J gene lost 7 bases, with 20 bases spanning the gap. The CDR3 contains 16 residues. CDR3 sequence reads: CASSSHVGLHKNEQFF. The CDR3 region has the DNA TGTGCCAGCAGCTCCCACGTGGGACTCCATAAGAATGAGCAGTTCTTC.

The count of this clone is one. The J gene is TRBJ1-6, the V gene TRBV4-1; TRBD1 is a possible D gene (6 bases). The CDR3 sequence is 17 residues long. Per germline, CDR1 MGHRA and CDR2 YSYEKL. V lost 1 base and J 6 bases, leaving 16 bases between the germline ends. This CDR3 reads CASSQVGGKRVNSPLHF. The CDR3 DNA sequence: TGCGCCAGCAGCCAAGTTGGGGGCAAACGGGTTAATTCACCCCTCCACTTT.

V gene TRBV2 combines with J gene TRBJ1-5; no reliable D call. The CDR3 is 15 residues long. Trimming removed 6 bases from V and 0 bases from J, with 12 bases in between. Germline values: CDR1 SNHLY, CDR2 FYNNEI. The CDR3 DNA is TGTGCCAGCAGATCGGATTTTTATAGCAATCAGCCCCAGCATTTT. Its translation: CASRSDFYSNQPQHF.

The chain links TRBV7-9 to TRBJ2-3; D possibly corresponds to TRBD2 (5 bases). This CDR3 is 16 amino acids long. The V end lost 7 bases, the J end lost 1 base, and 18 bases lay between the germline ends. The germline CDR1 and CDR2 sequences are SEHNR and FQNEAQ (reference sequence). CDR3 sequence: CASTSVGVSGTDTQYF. CDR3 coding DNA: TGTGCCAGCACCTCAGTGGGAGTTAGTGGCACAGATACGCAGTATTTT.

This clone was recorded only once. This rearrangement joins TRBV6-4 to TRBJ1-1; no clear D. This CDR3 comprises 13 residues. Germline V lookup: CDR1 MRHNA, CDR2 SNTAGT. Trimming shortened V by 5 bases and J by 2 bases, and 9 bases separated the two germline ends. The CDR3 bases are TGTGCCAGCAGTCCGGACGGCAACACTGAAGCTTTCTTT. Translation: CASSPDGNTEAFF.

This clone was counted a few times. The chain is built from TRBV2 and TRBJ1-2; a possible D gene is TRBD1 (5 bases). This CDR3 has 12 amino acids. Deletions cut 6 bases from V and 12 bases from J, with 17 bases between. CDR1 and CDR2 from the germline V gene are SNHLY and FYNNEI. CDR3 in amino acids: CASRQAGVLDTF. The CDR3 coding sequence is TGTGCCAGCAGACAGGCAGGTGTTCTGGACACCTTC.

This chain's CDR3 is CASSEGQGANTEAFF. The CDR3, as DNA: TGCGCCAGCAGCGAAGGACAGGGTGCTAATACTGAAGCTTTCTTT. The chain employs TRBV5-1 and TRBJ1-1; 8 bases match TRBD1. The length of the CDR3 is 15 residues. The J segment lost 5 bases and the V segment lost 4 bases, leaving 10 bases of the junction unmatched. Germline CDR1 and CDR2: SGHRS and YFSETQ.

V and J are TRBV7-8 and TRBJ1-3; 11 bases fit TRBD1. CDR3 length: 18 amino acids. The V gene's germline CDR1 is SGHVS and CDR2 FQNEAQ. The junction had 8 bases not matched to a gene; V was cut back by 2 bases and J by 2 bases. The CDR3 is CASSLPRGTGGTGNTIYF. The CDR3 DNA reads as TGTGCCAGCAGCTTACCGCGGGGGACAGGGGGAACTGGAAACACCATATATTTT. The whole variable domain, filled in from reference TRBV7-8 and TRBJ1-3, reads GAGVSQSPRYKVAKRGQDVALRCDPISGHVSLFWYQQALGQGPEFLTYFQNEAQLDKSGLPSDRFFAERPEGSVSTLKIQRTQQEDSAVYLCASSLPRGTGGTGNTIYFGEGSWLTVV.

The chain recombines TRBV3-1 (or the pseudogene TRBV3-2) with TRBJ1-2, with 8 bases matching TRBD1. V gave up 1 base and J gave up 0 bases; unmatched junction bases: 4. This CDR3 has 16 residues. The germline CDR1 and CDR2 sequences are LGHDT and YNNKEL (reference sequence). The CDR3: CASSQVGQVTNYGYTF. The CDR3 DNA is TGTGCCAGCAGCCAAGTGGGACAGGTTACTAACTATGGCTACACCTTC.

The chain links TRBV5-5 to TRBJ2-2; 8 positions match TRBD2. The V gene's germline CDR1 is SGHKS and CDR2 YYEKEE (reference sequence). Trimming took 1 base from V and 8 from J; bases not matched to a gene: 7. CDR3 size: 15 residues. The CDR3 DNA reads as TGTGCCAGCAGCTTGTTGACGGGAGGGTCGGGGGAGCTGTTTTTT. Translation gives CASSLLTGGSGELFF.

This sequence joins TRBV6-4 and TRBJ2-3, with TRBD2 matching over 9 bases. V was clipped by 3 bases and J by 4 bases; unmatched bases: 2. CDR3 length equals 14 residues. In germline, CDR1 is MRHNA, CDR2 SNTAGT. The chain's CDR3 is CASSEGLAADTQYF. DNA for the CDR3: TGTGCCAGCAGTGAGGGACTAGCTGCAGATACGCAGTATTTT.

The sample holds one count of this clone. The V and J genes are TRBV7-2 and TRBJ1-2, with 10 bases identical to TRBD1. The CDR3 spans 18 residues. Trimming removed 5 bases from V and 7 bases from J; junction bases left unmatched: 19. The germline V gene encodes CDR1 SGHTA and CDR2 FQGNSA. CDR3: CASSITPGTGDPPRGYTF. The CDR3 DNA sequence: TGTGCCAGCAGCATAACCCCCGGGACAGGGGATCCCCCGCGTGGCTACACCTTC. Drawing the rest from reference TRBV7-2 and TRBJ1-2, the complete variable domain is GAGVSQSPSNKVTEKGKDVELRCDPISGHTALYWYRQSLGQGLEFLIYFQGNSAPDKSGLPSDRFSAERTGGSVSTLTIQRTQQEDSAVYLCASSITPGTGDPPRGYTFGSGTRLTVV.

V and J are TRBV9 and TRBJ1-1, with unresolved D. Trimming stripped 0 bases from V and 4 bases from J, with 7 bases between. This CDR3 contains 13 residues. Germline V CDR1 and CDR2: SGDLS, YYNGEE. The DNA for the CDR3 is TGTGCCAGCAGCGTAGGTCGGTTCACTGAAGCTTTCTTT. It specifies CASSVGRFTEAFF.

This chain joins TRBV4-2 and TRBJ1-6, with a possible D match to TRBD1 (5 bases). Germline CDR1 is LGHNA and CDR2 is YNFKEQ. V dropped 0 bases and J dropped 11 bases, with 17 bases sitting between them. The CDR3 runs 16 residues. CDR3 sequence: CASSQERSGGLAPLHF. In DNA form, the CDR3 reads TGTGCCAGCAGCCAAGAACGATCCGGGGGGTTAGCACCCCTCCACTTT.